Presented here are 21 T cell receptor beta chains from one specimen sequenced in a study of shared clonotypes between healthy human individuals. Sequencing used immunoSEQ multiplex PCR; TCRdb keeps in-frame clones, though not all of them. The repertoire includes 750,000 to 1,000,000 clones, 80% to 95% of them detected once, and 24% sits in the top ten. Cells designated naive CD8 were CD45RO-negative and were positively selected for CCR7, with terminally differentiated effector memory CD45RA+ cells excluded. Sequenced material: naive CD8+ T cells sorted from blood. Source of these receptors: a man younger than 40 in good health.

The CDR3 DNA is TGTGCCAGCAGCGCGGGGGCTTGGCAGCCCCAGCATTTT. Amino acid sequence: CASSAGAWQPQHF. V is TRBV9 and J is TRBJ1-5; perhaps TRBD1 as D (6 bases). Germline values: CDR1 SGDLS, CDR2 YYNGEE. The CDR3 consists of 13 residues. Trimming stripped 3 bases from V and 7 bases from J, with 11 bases between.

The V gene is TRBV27, the J gene TRBJ2-5, with 9 positions matching TRBD1. The CDR3 totals 15 residues. The J segment lost 9 bases and the V segment lost 5 bases, leaving 13 bases of the junction unmatched. Germline-derived CDR1 and CDR2 are MNHEY and SMNVEV (reference sequence). The DNA of the CDR3 is TGTGCCAGCAGTACCCCTCCGGGACAGGGACGGCCCCAGTACTTC. Translating it yields CASSTPPGQGRPQYF.

The chain joins TRBV13 to TRBJ2-7; 9 bases line up with TRBD2. From germline, CDR1 is PRHDT and CDR2 FYEKMQ (reference sequence). The ends lost 6 bases at V and 0 bases at J; junction bases unmatched: 6. The CDR3 loop spans 15 amino acids. CDR3 nucleotide sequence: TGTGCCAGCAGTTCTAGCGGGGACTCCTCCTACGAGCAGTACTTC. Translating it yields CASSSSGDSSYEQYF.

The chain carries TRBV29-1 and TRBJ2-7; TRBD2 matches 7 bases. Germline assignment: CDR1 SQVTM and CDR2 ANQGSEA. This CDR3 is built from 18 residues. Unmatched junction bases numbered 17, after V lost 3 bases and J lost 0 bases. CDR3 sequence: CSVEGESRGRTASYEQYF. In DNA form, the CDR3 reads TGCAGCGTTGAGGGAGAATCGCGCGGGAGAACGGCCTCCTACGAGCAGTACTTC.

The chain combines TRBV5-1 with TRBJ2-1; 10 nucleotides align to TRBD2. The CDR3 extends over 17 amino acids. Germline CDR1 and CDR2: SGHRS and YFSETQ. The V gene end was trimmed by 1 base and the J gene end by 5 bases; junction bases not matched to a gene: 9. In DNA, the CDR3 is TGCGCCAGCAGCTTGAGGCTAGCGGGGGCGGGGGACAATGAGCAGTTCTTC. This encodes CASSLRLAGAGDNEQFF. Full variable domain (rest looked up from reference TRBV5-1 and TRBJ2-1): KAGVTQTPRYLIKTRGQQVTLSCSPISGHRSVSWYQQTPGQGLQFLFEYFSETQRNKGNFPGRFSGRQFSNSRSEMNVSTLELGDSALYLCASSLRLAGAGDNEQFFGPGTRLTVL.

This clone was seen just once. Other nucleotide sequences from this sample produce the same CDR3. This rearrangement joins TRBV7-9 to TRBJ2-2; D is unresolved. The CDR3 has 12 amino acids. V gave up 5 bases and J gave up 7 bases, with 8 bases separating them. Germline assignment: CDR1 SEHNR and CDR2 FQNEAQ (reference sequence). The CDR3 coding sequence is TGTGCCAGCAGCCTGGGTAGCGGGGAGCTGTTTTTT. As protein: CASSLGSGELFF.

The gene calls are TRBV6-1 and TRBJ1-5; D may be TRBD1 (5 bases). Germline-derived CDR1 and CDR2 are MNHNS and SASEGT. Trimming stripped 2 bases from V and 3 bases from J, with 17 bases between. This CDR3 is built from 17 residues. As DNA, the CDR3 is TGTGCCAGCAGTGAATTTTCTCAGGGAACTTACAATCAGCCCCAGCATTTT. Its protein is CASSEFSQGTYNQPQHF.

The V and J genes are TRBV28 and TRBJ1-2, with TRBD1 as a possible D gene (5 bases). The germline V gene has CDR1 MDHEN and CDR2 SYDVKM. Trimming took off 5 bases at V and 3 bases at J, with 13 bases between the two ends. The CDR3 extends over 14 amino acids. CDR3 DNA: TGTGCCAGCAGTCCGGGGGGGACGGACTATGGCTACACCTTC. Its protein product is CASSPGGTDYGYTF.

The J gene is TRBJ2-2, the V gene TRBV7-9; tentative D call: TRBD2 (6 bases). The germline V gene encodes CDR1 SEHNR and CDR2 FQNEAQ (reference sequence). The CDR3 is 14 residues long. The V and J ends lost 4 bases and 5 bases respectively, with 11 bases between them. The DNA for the CDR3 is TGTGCCAGCAGCTCCCGGAGGGAGACCGGGGAGCTGTTTTTT. This gives the protein CASSSRRETGELFF.

The CDR3 DNA reads as TGCGCCAGCAGCTTGGCCGTCTCACTACCGAACACTGAAGCTTTCTTT. This codes for CASSLAVSLPNTEAFF. The rearrangement links TRBV5-1 to TRBJ1-1; D uncertain. Deletions cut 0 bases from V and 1 base from J, with 13 bases between. The CDR3 length is 16 residues. Germline CDR1 reads SGHRS; CDR2 reads YFSETQ.

J is TRBJ2-2 and V is TRBV27; 13 nucleotides match TRBD2. Trimming at V came to 4 bases and at J to 2 bases, leaving 7 bases not matched to a gene. CDR1 is MNHEY and CDR2 is SMNVEV in the germline V gene (reference sequence). This CDR3 region has 18 residues. DNA of the CDR3: TGTGCCAGCAGTTACGGACTAGCGGGAGTCCTAAACACCGGGGAGCTGTTTTTT. This codes for CASSYGLAGVLNTGELFF.

This clone was counted a single time. The V and J genes are TRBV2 and TRBJ2-1, with D unresolved. This CDR3 region has 12 residues. Trimming removed 5 bases from V and 6 bases from J, with 8 bases in between. Germline V CDR1 and CDR2: SNHLY, FYNNEI. CDR3 sequence (DNA): TGTGCCAGCAGTCCCCCACCCAATGAGCAGTTCTTC. Translating it yields CASSPPPNEQFF.

CDR3 region: CANYRDQETQYF. CDR3 nucleotide sequence: TGTGCCAACTACAGGGACCAAGAGACCCAGTACTTC. V usage is TRBV6-9 and J usage is TRBJ2-5, with a tentative D call TRBD1 (6 bases). The V end lost 10 bases, the J end lost 0 bases, and 9 bases lay between the germline ends. The CDR3 is 12 residues long. CDR1 and CDR2 (germline): MNHGY, SVAAGI.

The chain recombines TRBV9 with TRBJ2-3; the match to TRBD1 covers 7 bases. V lost 3 bases, J lost 3 bases, and 7 bases stayed unmatched. The CDR3 is 15 amino acids. Germline CDR1 SGDLS, CDR2 YYNGEE. CDR3 in amino acids: CASSADRVWTDTQYF. Here the CDR3 DNA reads TGTGCCAGCAGCGCAGACAGGGTCTGGACAGATACGCAGTATTTT.

J is TRBJ2-1 and V is TRBV29-1; 8 bases fit TRBD2. Germline V gene data show CDR1 as SQVTM and CDR2 as ANQGSEA. J lost 5 bases, V lost 4 bases, and 7 bases had no gene match. The CDR3 contains 14 residues. The CDR3 sequence: CSVVLPAGDNEQFF. The CDR3, as DNA: TGCAGCGTTGTCTTACCAGCGGGAGACAATGAGCAGTTCTTC.

J is TRBJ1-2 and V is TRBV27; the D gene is possibly TRBD1 (5 bases). The CDR3 length is 14 residues. The V and J ends lost 4 bases and 7 bases respectively, with 16 bases between them. In germline, CDR1 is MNHEY, CDR2 SMNVEV (reference sequence). For the CDR3, the DNA is TGTGCCAGCAGTTATGGCAGGGCTGGGACTGGCTACACCTTC. Encoded protein: CASSYGRAGTGYTF.

The chain joins TRBV5-6 to TRBJ2-5; D gene unclear. The CDR3 covers 14 residues. Germline V gives CDR1 SGHDT, CDR2 YYEEEE. V dropped 3 bases and J dropped 9 bases, with 18 bases sitting between them. The CDR3 region is CASSWTEFQKAQYF. The CDR3 nucleotides read TGTGCCAGCAGCTGGACGGAGTTCCAAAAAGCCCAGTACTTC.

This chain links TRBV6-5 with TRBJ2-7, with D possibly TRBD2 on 6 matching bases. The CDR3 sequence is 14 residues long. Germline V gene sequence: CDR1 MNHEY, CDR2 SVGAGI. Trimming shortened V by 5 bases and J by 0 bases, and 11 bases separated the two germline ends. This chain's CDR3 is CASSPGDSSYEQYF. The CDR3 DNA is TGTGCCAGCAGTCCCGGGGACTCCTCCTACGAGCAGTACTTC.

The genes are TRBV28 and TRBJ2-5, with 9 nucleotides matching TRBD2. V lost 3 bases, J lost 1 base, and 18 bases stayed unmatched. Germline lookup yields CDR1 MDHEN and CDR2 SYDVKM. CDR3 length: 20 residues. The CDR3 region has the DNA TGTGCCAGCAGTTTGGAGCCTCCGACGAGCGGGAGGCTACCCCAAGAGACCCAGTACTTC. Translating gives CASSLEPPTSGRLPQETQYF.

The genes are TRBV28 and TRBJ1-4, with D tentatively TRBD1 (6 bases). CDR3 length: 15 amino acids. V lost 6 bases, J lost 5 bases, and 16 bases lay in between. Germline V gene data show CDR1 as MDHEN and CDR2 as SYDVKM. This CDR3 reads CASRSARQGNEKLFF. In DNA form, the CDR3 reads TGTGCCAGCAGGAGTGCTCGGCAGGGGAATGAAAAACTGTTTTTT.

The rearrangement uses TRBV5-5 and TRBJ2-7; a possible D gene is TRBD1 (6 bases). The CDR3 consists of 15 residues. Per the germline V gene, CDR1 is SGHKS and CDR2 is YYEKEE (reference sequence). V was shortened by 2 bases and J by 3 bases, with 15 bases between the two germline ends. The CDR3 protein is CASSLDGTRIYEQYF. In DNA, the CDR3 is TGTGCCAGCAGCTTAGATGGGACACGGATCTACGAGCAGTACTTC.